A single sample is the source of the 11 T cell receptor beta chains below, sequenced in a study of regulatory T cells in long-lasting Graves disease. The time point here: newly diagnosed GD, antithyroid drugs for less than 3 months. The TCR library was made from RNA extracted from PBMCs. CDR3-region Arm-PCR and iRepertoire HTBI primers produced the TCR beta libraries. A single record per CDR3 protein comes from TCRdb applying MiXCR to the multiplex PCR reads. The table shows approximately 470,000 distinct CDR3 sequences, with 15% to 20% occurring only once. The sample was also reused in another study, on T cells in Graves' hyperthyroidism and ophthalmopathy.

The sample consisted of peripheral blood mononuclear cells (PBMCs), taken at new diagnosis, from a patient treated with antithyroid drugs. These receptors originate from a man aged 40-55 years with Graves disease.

The CDR3: CASSEPKTWTGGEQYF. The CDR3 DNA is TGCGCCAGCAGTGAGCCGAAGACATGGACAGGGGGGGAGCAGTACTTC. The chain couples TRBV10-2 to TRBJ2-7; 10 bases fit TRBD1. The CDR3 runs to 16 residues. J gave up 7 bases and V 2 bases, and 11 bases lay outside the gene matches. Germline lookup yields CDR1 WSHSY and CDR2 SAAADI.

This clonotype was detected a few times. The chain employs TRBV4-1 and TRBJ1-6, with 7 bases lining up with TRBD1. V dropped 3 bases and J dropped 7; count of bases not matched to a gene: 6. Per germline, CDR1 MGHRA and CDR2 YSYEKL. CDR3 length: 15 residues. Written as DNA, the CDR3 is TGCGCCAGCAGCCACCAAGACAGGGTGAATTCACCCCTCCACTTT. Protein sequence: CASSHQDRVNSPLHF.

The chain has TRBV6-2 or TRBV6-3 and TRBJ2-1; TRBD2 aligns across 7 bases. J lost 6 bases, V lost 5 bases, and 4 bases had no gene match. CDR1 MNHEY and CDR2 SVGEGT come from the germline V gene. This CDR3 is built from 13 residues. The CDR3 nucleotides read TGTGCCAGCAGTGAAAGGACTAGCAATGAGCAGTTCTTC. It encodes CASSERTSNEQFF.

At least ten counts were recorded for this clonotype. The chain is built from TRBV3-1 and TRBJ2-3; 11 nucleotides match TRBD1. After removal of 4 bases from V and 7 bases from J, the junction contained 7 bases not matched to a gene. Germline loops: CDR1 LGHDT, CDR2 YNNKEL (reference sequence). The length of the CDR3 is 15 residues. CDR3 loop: CASSPWTGGVNTQYF. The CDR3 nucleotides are TGTGCCAGCAGCCCATGGACAGGGGGCGTAAATACGCAGTATTTT.

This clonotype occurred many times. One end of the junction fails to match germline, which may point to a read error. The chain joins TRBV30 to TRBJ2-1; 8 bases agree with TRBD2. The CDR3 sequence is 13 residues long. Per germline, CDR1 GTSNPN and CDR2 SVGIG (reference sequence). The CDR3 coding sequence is TGTGCCGGGAGCGGGAGTTCTTACAATGAGCAGTTCTTC. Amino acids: CAGSGSSYNEQFF.

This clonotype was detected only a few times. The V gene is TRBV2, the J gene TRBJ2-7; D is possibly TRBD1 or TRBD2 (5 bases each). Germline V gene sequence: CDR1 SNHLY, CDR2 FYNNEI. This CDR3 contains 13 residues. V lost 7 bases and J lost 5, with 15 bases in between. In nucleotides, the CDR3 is TGTGCCAGCATTGGGTCGGGGCTGGACGAGCAGTACTTC. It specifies CASIGSGLDEQYF.

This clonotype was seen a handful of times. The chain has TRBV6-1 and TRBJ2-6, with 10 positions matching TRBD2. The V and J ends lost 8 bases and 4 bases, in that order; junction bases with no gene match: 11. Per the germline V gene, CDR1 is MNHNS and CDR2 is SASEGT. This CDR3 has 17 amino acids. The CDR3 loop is CASELAGASLGANVLTF. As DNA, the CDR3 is TGTGCCAGCGAGCTAGCGGGAGCTAGTCTCGGGGCCAACGTCCTGACTTTC.

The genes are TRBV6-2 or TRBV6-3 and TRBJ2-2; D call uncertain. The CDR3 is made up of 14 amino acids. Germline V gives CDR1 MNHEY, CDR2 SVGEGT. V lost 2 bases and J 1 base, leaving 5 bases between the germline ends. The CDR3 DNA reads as TGTGCCAGCAGTTACCGCCAGAACACCGGGGAGCTGTTTTTT. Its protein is CASSYRQNTGELFF.

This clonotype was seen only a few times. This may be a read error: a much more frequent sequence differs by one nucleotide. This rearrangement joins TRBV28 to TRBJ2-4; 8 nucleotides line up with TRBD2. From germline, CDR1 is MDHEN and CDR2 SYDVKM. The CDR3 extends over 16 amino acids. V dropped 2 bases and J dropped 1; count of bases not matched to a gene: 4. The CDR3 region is CASSLGGGMAKNIQYF. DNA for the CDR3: TGTGCCAGCAGTTTAGGCGGGGGGATGGCCAAAAACATTCAGTACTTC.

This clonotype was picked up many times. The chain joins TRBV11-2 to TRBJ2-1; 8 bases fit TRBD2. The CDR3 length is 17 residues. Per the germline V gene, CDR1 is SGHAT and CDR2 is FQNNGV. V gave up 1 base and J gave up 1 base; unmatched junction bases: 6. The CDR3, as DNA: TGTGCCAGCAGCTTAGCCCCCGGGAGGGGTTCCTACAATGAGCAGTTCTTC. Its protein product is CASSLAPGRGSYNEQFF.

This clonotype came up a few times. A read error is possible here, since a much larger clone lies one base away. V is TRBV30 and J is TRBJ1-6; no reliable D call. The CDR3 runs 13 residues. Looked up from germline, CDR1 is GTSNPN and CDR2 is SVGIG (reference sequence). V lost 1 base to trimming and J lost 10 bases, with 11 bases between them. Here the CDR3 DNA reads TGTGCCTGGAGTGCCCGGGAAGGATCACCCCTCCACTTT. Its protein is CAWSAREGSPLHF.